This passage covers 31 T cell receptor beta chains from one sample sequenced in a study of post-analysis software for immune sequencing data. These receptors have no identified antigens. Unique molecular identifiers tagged the TCR beta cDNA libraries. MiXCR, run by TCRdb on the PCR reads, gives a single entry per CDR3 protein. The table has roughly 410,000 distinct CDR3 sequences, roughly 36% seen once. Study findings and constraints: Five or six TRBV segments, TRBV5-6, TRBV5-1 and TRBV20-1 among them, were found more frequent in patients than controls.

Source material: blood. The receptors stem from a girl between 5 and 17 years old with multiple sclerosis.

The rearrangement links TRBV11-2 to TRBJ2-7, with TRBD2 matching over 8 bases. With 2 bases clipped from V and 3 bases from J, the junction kept 12 bases outside the gene matches. Per germline, CDR1 SGHAT and CDR2 FQNNGV. CDR3 length equals 17 residues. CDR3 residues: CASSLLRGSGINYEQYF. In DNA form, the CDR3 reads TGTGCCAGCAGCTTACTCCGGGGTAGCGGGATTAACTACGAGCAGTACTTC.

This chain connects TRBV20-1 to TRBJ2-5; 7 bases fit TRBD1. This CDR3 is 14 amino acids long. J gave up 2 bases and V 0 bases, and 3 bases lay outside the gene matches. Looked up from germline, CDR1 is DFQATT and CDR2 is SNEGSKA (reference sequence). The CDR3 sequence: CSARDGTEQETQYF. In nucleotides, the CDR3 is TGCAGTGCTAGAGATGGGACAGAACAAGAGACCCAGTACTTC.

The rearrangement joins TRBV7-9 to TRBJ2-1; possibly TRBD2 for D (6 bases). Germline-derived CDR1 and CDR2 are SEHNR and FQNEAQ (reference sequence). The CDR3 consists of 17 residues. V dropped 5 bases and J dropped 8 bases, with 25 bases sitting between them. CDR3 coding DNA: TGTGCCAGCAGCCCAAGACTGCGCGGGGCTAAGCACGATGAGCAGTTCTTC. It encodes CASSPRLRGAKHDEQFF.

The chain joins TRBV10-1 to TRBJ2-3; tentatively, D is TRBD2 (5 bases). Trimming shortened V by 2 bases and J by 2 bases, and 8 bases separated the two germline ends. CDR1 and CDR2 (germline): WNHNN, SYGVQD (reference sequence). CDR3 length: 14 residues. The DNA of the CDR3 is TGCGCCAGCAGTGAGGGACTCCACACAGATACGCAGTATTTT. It yields the protein CASSEGLHTDTQYF.

The table lists this clonotype with a few counts. The V gene is TRBV6-6, the J gene TRBJ2-7, with D unresolved. The CDR3 has 13 amino acids. V shed 0 bases and J shed 3 bases, with 6 bases lying between them. Germline V CDR1 and CDR2: MNHNY, SVGAGI (reference sequence). The CDR3 is CASSYSNFYEQYF. The CDR3 nucleotides are TGTGCCAGCAGTTACTCGAATTTCTACGAGCAGTACTTC.

The chain recombines TRBV18 with TRBJ2-7, with 11 bases fitting TRBD1. The germline CDR1 and CDR2 sequences are KGHSH and LQKENI. V lost 4 bases, J lost 2 bases, and 4 bases stayed unmatched. This CDR3 is built from 15 residues. The CDR3 sequence is CASSRSGQGAYEQYF. The CDR3 bases are TGTGCCAGCTCACGGTCGGGACAGGGGGCCTACGAGCAGTACTTC.

The chain links TRBV5-1 to TRBJ2-1; perhaps TRBD2 as D (5 bases). Germline CDR1 and CDR2: SGHRS and YFSETQ. V lost 6 bases to trimming and J lost 0 bases, with 13 bases between them. This CDR3 has 15 residues. The CDR3 nucleotides are TGCGCCAGCACCAAGATCGGGGACTCCTACAATGAGCAGTTCTTC. This translates into CASTKIGDSYNEQFF. Supplemented by reference TRBV5-1 and TRBJ2-1, the full variable domain reads KAGVTQTPRYLIKTRGQQVTLSCSPISGHRSVSWYQQTPGQGLQFLFEYFSETQRNKGNFPGRFSGRQFSNSRSEMNVSTLELGDSALYLCASTKIGDSYNEQFFGPGTRLTVL.

The chain combines TRBV15 with TRBJ1-2; D ambiguous. V lost 0 bases and J lost 2, with 13 bases in between. This CDR3 region has 16 residues. CDR1 and CDR2 from the germline V gene are LNHNV and YYDKDF (reference sequence). CDR3 sequence reads: CATSRDLVTGNYGYTF. The CDR3 DNA is TGTGCCACCAGCAGAGATCTCGTGACGGGGAACTATGGCTACACCTTC.

This chain connects TRBV12-3 or TRBV12-4 to TRBJ1-1, with D hard to call. Trimming stripped 3 bases from V and 2 bases from J, with 10 bases between. The CDR3 loop spans 14 amino acids. The CDR3: CASSFRRSNTEAFF. The CDR3 DNA sequence: TGTGCCAGCAGTTTTAGGCGTTCCAACACTGAAGCTTTCTTT.

This chain links TRBV20-1 with TRBJ2-2; possibly TRBD1 for D (6 bases). Trimming took off 1 base at V and 4 bases at J, with 22 bases between the two ends. The CDR3 extends over 18 amino acids. CDR1 DFQATT and CDR2 SNEGSKA come from the germline V gene (reference sequence). In DNA, the CDR3 is TGCAGTGCTAGAGTTTTGGGGGCCCAAATTTTATCCACCGGGGAGCTGTTTTTT. Its protein product is CSARVLGAQILSTGELFF.

This clonotype was detected only a few times. V gene TRBV7-3 combines with J gene TRBJ1-1; D call uncertain. The germline V gene encodes CDR1 SGHTA and CDR2 FQGTGA. This CDR3 is built from 13 residues. Trimming pared 5 bases from V and 3 bases from J, leaving 10 bases between. This CDR3 reads CASSQQRDTEAFF. In DNA form, the CDR3 reads TGTGCCAGCAGCCAACAGCGGGACACTGAAGCTTTCTTT.

DNA of the CDR3: TGTGCCAGCAGTTCCAGGAACACTGAAGCTTTCTTT. It codes for CASSSRNTEAFF. The rearrangement joins TRBV11-2 to TRBJ1-1; D remains unclear. Trimming left V 6 bases short and J 1 base short, with 6 bases between. CDR3 length: 12 residues. Germline CDR1 is SGHAT and CDR2 is FQNNGV.

Comments on this clonotype: At one of its ends the junction is not consistent with the germline gene, which may arise from a read error. The chain uses TRBV6-2 or TRBV6-3 and TRBJ2-7; D remains ambiguous. The CDR3 spans 11 residues. Germline-derived CDR1 and CDR2 are MNHEY and SVGEGT. CDR3 protein: CASSYPSEQCF. Written as DNA, the CDR3 is TGTGCCAGCAGTTACCCAAGCGAGCAGTGCTTC.

This rearrangement joins TRBV6-5 to TRBJ1-2; D unclear. V lost 6 bases and J 2 bases, leaving 10 bases between the germline ends. The CDR3 sequence is 13 residues long. The V gene's germline CDR1 is MNHEY and CDR2 SVGAGI. CDR3 in DNA: TGTGCCAGCAGGGTGACGGAAAACTATGGCTACACCTTC. Translation gives CASRVTENYGYTF.

This clonotype has more than one count but fewer than ten. This chain links TRBV29-1 with TRBJ2-1; 9 bases match TRBD2. Germline CDR1 reads SQVTM; CDR2 reads ANQGSEA. This CDR3 region has 16 residues. The J segment lost 3 bases and the V segment lost 3 bases, leaving 9 bases of the junction unmatched. CDR3 sequence (DNA): TGCAGCGTTGATGGGTACCCTAGCGGGGACTACAATGAGCAGTTCTTC. This encodes CSVDGYPSGDYNEQFF.

The rearrangement links TRBV7-9 to TRBJ2-3; 11 bases are shared with TRBD2. Per germline, CDR1 SEHNR and CDR2 FQNEAQ (reference sequence). The CDR3 runs to 17 residues. The ends lost 5 bases at V and 2 bases at J; junction bases unmatched: 9. The CDR3 bases are TGTGCCAGCAGCCCGCGACTAGCGGGGCTAGACACAGATACGCAGTATTTT. It yields the protein CASSPRLAGLDTDTQYF.

This clonotype was recorded many times. The chain recombines TRBV12-3 or TRBV12-4 with TRBJ1-2; possibly TRBD1 for D (5 bases). CDR3 length: 13 amino acids. V lost 5 bases and J 2 bases, leaving 9 bases between the germline ends. The CDR3 DNA follows: TGTGCCAGCAGTAGTGGGGGGAACTATGGCTACACCTTC. It yields the protein CASSSGGNYGYTF.

This clonotype has a handful of counts. The chain is built from TRBV11-2 and TRBJ2-5, with 8 nucleotides matching TRBD2. Per the germline V gene, CDR1 is SGHAT and CDR2 is FQNNGV. CDR3 size: 18 residues. V gave up 1 base and J gave up 2 bases; unmatched junction bases: 12. In DNA, the CDR3 is TGTGCCAGCAGCTTAGTCGGTCGGGGGGGACCGGGACAAGAGACCCAGTACTTC. It is translated as CASSLVGRGGPGQETQYF.

The chain links TRBV20-1 to TRBJ2-5; 9 nucleotides agree with TRBD2. The germline CDR1 and CDR2 sequences are DFQATT and SNEGSKA (reference sequence). This CDR3 contains 13 residues. CDR3 bases: TGCAGCCCAGCGGGGGGTAACCAAGAGACCCAGTACTTC. Amino acids: CSPAGGNQETQYF.

This clonotype was counted only a few times. The V call is TRBV4-3, the J call TRBJ2-7; TRBD2 might be the D (7 bases). V gave up 0 bases and J gave up 2 bases, with 17 bases separating them. The CDR3 runs to 17 residues. Per germline, CDR1 LGHNA and CDR2 YSLEER. The DNA of the CDR3 is TGCGCCAGCAGCCAAGAAGGGGGGGGCGCTTCGACCTACGAGCAGTACTTC. Protein: CASSQEGGGASTYEQYF.

The chain recombines TRBV12-3 or TRBV12-4 with TRBJ2-1; D possibly corresponds to TRBD1 (6 bases). V was clipped by 6 bases and J by 3 bases, with 15 bases between them. This CDR3 comprises 15 residues. CDR3 DNA: TGTGCCAGCAGCCCGCAGGGGAGAGGCTACAATGAGCAGTTCTTC. Amino acids: CASSPQGRGYNEQFF.

This clonotype showed up just a few times. The rearrangement joins TRBV20-1 to TRBJ2-1; D not resolved. The V end was cut by 3 bases, the J end by 6 bases, with 15 bases between. Germline V gene sequence: CDR1 DFQATT, CDR2 SNEGSKA (reference sequence). This CDR3 region has 14 residues. The chain's CDR3 is CSARWQPPGNEQFF. The CDR3 nucleotides are TGCAGTGCTAGGTGGCAGCCGCCAGGCAATGAGCAGTTCTTC.

This clonotype showed up just a few times. V is TRBV28 and J is TRBJ2-3; 7 nucleotides match TRBD2. CDR3 length: 15 residues. Trimming took 8 bases from V and 0 from J; bases not matched to a gene: 8. CDR1 is MDHEN and CDR2 is SYDVKM in the germline V gene. For the CDR3, the DNA is TGTGCCAGCGCCTCTTCGGGAGGTAGCACAGATACGCAGTATTTT. It translates to CASASSGGSTDTQYF.

This clonotype was seen a few times. The rearrangement joins TRBV30 to TRBJ1-5; 8 nucleotides align to TRBD1. V trimming: 1 base; J trimming: 2 bases; junction bases outside the gene matches: 1. This CDR3 contains 14 residues. CDR1 is GTSNPN, CDR2 SVGIG, per germline (reference sequence). CDR3 residues: CAWSAGQGNQPQHF. In DNA form, the CDR3 reads TGTGCCTGGAGTGCGGGACAGGGCAATCAGCCCCAGCATTTT.

This clonotype was recorded at least ten times. The V call is TRBV5-1, the J call TRBJ2-1; 7 nucleotides match TRBD2. The germline gives CDR1 SGHRS, CDR2 YFSETQ. V was clipped by 0 bases and J by 3 bases; unmatched bases: 3. The CDR3 covers 15 residues. The CDR3 DNA follows: TGCGCCAGCAGCTTGGCGGGGGGTGACTACAATGAGCAGTTCTTC. Protein product: CASSLAGGDYNEQFF.

This clonotype was counted between two and nine times. The chain couples TRBV20-1 to TRBJ1-2, with TRBD1 matching 8 bases. Germline CDR1 reads DFQATT; CDR2 reads SNEGSKA (reference sequence). The CDR3 extends over 12 amino acids. The DNA of the CDR3 is TGCGGAGGCCACCAGGGGGCCGGGGGCTACACCTTC. This encodes CGGHQGAGGYTF.

The V and J genes are TRBV29-1 and TRBJ1-2; tentatively, D is TRBD1 (6 bases). This CDR3 comprises 12 residues. The ends were cut back, 6 bases at V and 5 bases at J, with 13 bases in the middle. The germline V gene encodes CDR1 SQVTM and CDR2 ANQGSEA. CDR3 sequence reads: CSVQKQGYGYTF. Here the CDR3 DNA reads TGCAGCGTCCAGAAACAGGGTTATGGCTACACCTTC.

V usage is TRBV3-1 and J usage is TRBJ2-3; D is possibly TRBD2 (5 bases). Trimming stripped 0 bases from V and 2 bases from J, with 12 bases between. Germline assignment: CDR1 LGHDT and CDR2 YNNKEL (reference sequence). This CDR3 is built from 16 residues. As DNA, the CDR3 is TGTGCCAGCAGCCAAGATCCGGGAACCTACACAGATACGCAGTATTTT. This encodes CASSQDPGTYTDTQYF.

The V gene is TRBV20-1, the J gene TRBJ2-1; 8 bases agree with TRBD2. Germline assignment: CDR1 DFQATT and CDR2 SNEGSKA (reference sequence). The ends lost 7 bases at V and 9 bases at J; junction bases unmatched: 14. The CDR3 is 14 residues long. The CDR3 loop reads CSVNGGLAGGEQFF. The CDR3 DNA sequence: TGCAGTGTGAACGGAGGACTAGCAGGCGGTGAGCAGTTCTTC.

The CDR3 protein is CASSLTGTGDTEAFF. CDR3 bases: TGTGCCAGCAGCTTAACCGGGACAGGGGACACTGAAGCTTTCTTT. The chain links TRBV7-9 to TRBJ1-1; 10 bases fit TRBD1. Trimming took 2 bases from V and 3 from J; bases not matched to a gene: 3. This CDR3 comprises 15 residues. Germline assignment: CDR1 SEHNR and CDR2 FQNEAQ (reference sequence). Combining the CDR3 with reference TRBV7-9 and TRBJ1-1 gives the whole variable domain DTGVSQNPRHKITKRGQNVTFRCDPISEHNRLYWYRQTLGQGPEFLTYFQNEAQLEKSRLLSDRFSAERPKGSFSTLEIQRTEQGDSAMYLCASSLTGTGDTEAFFGQGTRLTVV.

The chain couples TRBV28 to TRBJ2-6; D not certain. This CDR3 spans 14 amino acids. The germline V and J ends were trimmed by 6 bases and 1 base, with 7 bases remaining between them. Per the germline V gene, CDR1 is MDHEN and CDR2 is SYDVKM. CDR3 amino acids: CASRGGSGANVLTF. Written as DNA, the CDR3 is TGTGCCAGCAGGGGCGGTTCTGGGGCCAACGTCCTGACTTTC.